The 11 T cell receptor beta chains below all came from one sample that was sequenced in a study of blood T cell repertoires in COVID-19. Sequenced by immunoSEQ multiplex PCR; TCRdb stores in-frame clones only, minus some. Of 75,000 to 85,000 clones in the sample, around 90% were seen once. Sequenced input: peripheral blood. These receptors were taken from a human donor in a cohort sampled during active COVID-19.

This chain uses TRBV14 with TRBJ2-7, with 9 positions matching TRBD1. J lost 3 bases, V lost 2 bases, and 5 bases had no gene match. The CDR3 is 15 amino acids. Germline CDR1 is SGHDN and CDR2 is FVKESK. CDR3 DNA: TGTGCCAGCAGCCAAAGGGACAGGGAGAACTACGAGCAGTACTTC. Translating it yields CASSQRDRENYEQYF.

V is TRBV11-3 and J is TRBJ2-1, with a tentative D call TRBD2 (6 bases). V lost 5 bases and J 14 bases, leaving 16 bases between the germline ends. The germline V gene has CDR1 SGHNT and CDR2 YENEEA. The length of the CDR3 is 12 residues. In DNA, the CDR3 is TGTGCCAGCAGCACTCGACTAGAGATTGAGTTCTTC. Protein product: CASSTRLEIEFF.

This clone showed up just a few times. V gene TRBV2 combines with J gene TRBJ2-2; tentative D call: TRBD2 (6 bases). Germline CDR1 and CDR2: SNHLY and FYNNEI. The CDR3 covers 15 residues. The V and J ends lost 4 bases and 3 bases respectively, with 12 bases between them. As DNA, the CDR3 is TGTGCCAGCAGTGTGGAGGGACTTCACACCGGGGAGCTGTTTTTT. This translates into CASSVEGLHTGELFF.

This clone appeared once. This chain connects TRBV30 to TRBJ1-3; D possibly corresponds to TRBD1 (6 bases). This CDR3 spans 14 amino acids. CDR1 is GTSNPN, CDR2 SVGIG, per germline (reference sequence). The V and J ends lost 5 bases and 4 bases respectively, with 15 bases between them. CDR3: CAWGETGTGNTIYF. Here the CDR3 DNA reads TGTGCCTGGGGAGAGACAGGTACGGGAAACACCATATATTTT.

The gene calls are TRBV10-1 and TRBJ1-5; 10 bases match TRBD1. CDR1 WNHNN and CDR2 SYGVQD come from the germline V gene (reference sequence). V lost 10 bases and J lost 3; bases outside the gene matches: 6. This CDR3 is built from 14 residues. In DNA, the CDR3 is TGCGCCATCAAGGGACAGGGGACCAATCAGCCCCAGCATTTT. Its translation: CAIKGQGTNQPQHF.

The rearrangement links TRBV5-1 to TRBJ2-3; no clear D. V lost 4 bases, J lost 2 bases, and 8 bases lay in between. From germline, CDR1 is SGHRS and CDR2 YFSETQ. The CDR3 totals 13 residues. CDR3 nucleotide sequence: TGCGCCAGCAGCCCGGGTTCCACAGATACGCAGTATTTT. This encodes CASSPGSTDTQYF.

The V gene is TRBV19, the J gene TRBJ1-5, with D possibly being TRBD1 (6 bases). The length of the CDR3 is 16 residues. Trimming left V 5 bases short and J 6 bases short, with 20 bases between. Germline CDR1 reads LNHDA; CDR2 reads SQIVND (reference sequence). CDR3 in DNA: TGTGCCAGTAGTGTTCACGAGGTACAGGGCGCTCAGCCCCAGCATTTT. Residues: CASSVHEVQGAQPQHF. Full variable domain (missing parts from reference TRBV19 and TRBJ1-5): DGGITQSPKYLFRKEGQNVTLSCEQNLNHDAMYWYRQDPGQGLRLIYYSQIVNDFQKGDIAEGYSVSREKKESFPLTVTSAQKNPTAFYLCASSVHEVQGAQPQHFGDGTRLSIL.

This chain links TRBV9 with TRBJ2-1, with D perhaps matching TRBD1 (5 bases). The germline V gene has CDR1 SGDLS and CDR2 YYNGEE. The CDR3 sequence is 14 residues long. Deletions cut 3 bases from V and 6 bases from J, with 13 bases between. CDR3 nucleotide sequence: TGTGCCAGCAGCGCGACCGACAGAGTCAATGAGCAGTTCTTC. Its protein product is CASSATDRVNEQFF.

CDR3 amino acids: CASGPDRRNQPQHF. In nucleotides, the CDR3 is TGTGCCAGCGGCCCGGACAGGCGGAATCAGCCCCAGCATTTT. The chain has TRBV7-9 and TRBJ1-5, with 7 positions matching TRBD1. CDR3 size: 14 residues. V lost 8 bases and J lost 4; bases outside the gene matches: 8. Per the germline V gene, CDR1 is SEHNR and CDR2 is FQNEAQ (reference sequence).

The chain employs TRBV7-9 and TRBJ2-3, with D possibly TRBD2 on 7 matching bases. V was shortened by 5 bases and J by 1 base, with 16 bases between the two germline ends. This CDR3 is built from 16 residues. Germline CDR1 and CDR2: SEHNR and FQNEAQ (reference sequence). The CDR3 loop reads CASSPRGLAGTDTQYF. The CDR3 DNA follows: TGTGCCAGCAGCCCCCGGGGGCTAGCGGGCACAGATACGCAGTATTTT.

This rearrangement joins TRBV6-6 to TRBJ1-6; TRBD1 matches 8 bases. CDR3 size: 14 residues. Per the germline V gene, CDR1 is MNHNY and CDR2 is SVGAGI (reference sequence). The trim removed 8 bases at V and 9 bases at J, leaving 9 bases unmatched. The DNA for the CDR3 is TGTGCCAGCCACCTGACAGGGGACGGTTCACCCCTCCACTTT. It codes for CASHLTGDGSPLHF.